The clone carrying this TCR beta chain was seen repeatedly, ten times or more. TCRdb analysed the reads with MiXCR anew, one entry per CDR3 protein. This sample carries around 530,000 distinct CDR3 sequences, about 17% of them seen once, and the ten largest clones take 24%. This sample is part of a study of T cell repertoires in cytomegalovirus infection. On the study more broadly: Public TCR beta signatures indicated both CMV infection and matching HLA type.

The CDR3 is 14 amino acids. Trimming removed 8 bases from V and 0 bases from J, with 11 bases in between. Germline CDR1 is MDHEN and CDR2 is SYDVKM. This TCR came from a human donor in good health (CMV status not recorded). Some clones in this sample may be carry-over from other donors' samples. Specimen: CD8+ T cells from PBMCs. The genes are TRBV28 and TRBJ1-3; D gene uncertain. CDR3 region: CASLNPVSGNTIYF. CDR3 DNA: TGTGCCAGCCTAAATCCGGTCTCTGGAAACACCATATATTTT.